Below, one T cell receptor beta chain is given with its context. Its antigen remains unknown. Using genomic DNA as the template, TCR beta VDJ and CDR3 profiling was carried out. TCRdb reanalysed the reads using MiXCR and keeps one entry per CDR3 protein. The sample includes about 130,000 distinct CDR3 sequences, 48% of them seen just once. The CDR3 sequence is 12 residues long. Germline CDR1 is SQVTM and CDR2 is ANQGSEA. Trimming took off 4 bases at V and 3 bases at J, with 9 bases between the two ends. This record comes from a study of CD8+CD57+ T cells in acquired aplastic anemia. Whole-study context: About 9.8 million reads, on average, were obtained for CD4+ cells from healthy donors.

General study points: The study identified roughly 31 CD8+ CDR3 sequences shared by patients and controls. Controls and patients did not differ significantly in CD8+ Simpson's diversity.

The sequenced sample was sorted CD4+, CD8+, or CD8+CD57+ T cells (not recorded which) from PBMCs. The chain is built from TRBV29-1 and TRBJ1-2; D gene ambiguous. The clonotype was recovered from a human donor in good health, serving as a control. CDR3 DNA: TGCAGCGTTGGTGGGCAGGACTATGGCTACACCTTC. The encoded protein is CSVGGQDYGYTF.